This TCR beta chain was found in a study of cytomegalovirus exposure and HLA in healthy donors. With regard to this clone: Its antigen is not known.

PCR involved 60 Vbeta and 13 Jbeta primers. The table came from immunoSEQ multiplex PCR; TCRdb's copy has only in-frame clones and leaves some out. The table shows about 150,000 clones, with about 79% occurring only once. General study results and limits: TCR beta chains numbering some 160 were designated cytomegalovirus-associated.

The germline gives CDR1 SGHRS, CDR2 YFSETQ. The CDR3 covers 12 residues. The V gene end was trimmed by 3 bases and the J gene end by 6 bases; junction bases not matched to a gene: 3. Sequencing was done on a sample of PBMCs. This sequence was found in a young woman in good health and CMV-seronegative. The gene calls are TRBV5-1 and TRBJ2-7; TRBD1 aligns across 7 bases. Here the CDR3 DNA reads TGCGCCAGCAGCTCACAGGGGCGCGAGCAGTACTTC. It translates to CASSSQGREQYF.